The clone carrying this T cell receptor beta chain was observed many times. Its antigen is unknown. Naive CD8 T cells, phenotype CD8+CD4-CCR7+CD45RA+, were sorted. It was with previously described methods and listed TCR primers that bulk TCR libraries were made. One entry per CDR3 protein, called by TCRdb with MiXCR from the PCR reads. The profile shows some 680,000 distinct CDR3 sequences, 25% of them singletons. The sample is drawn from a study of molecular identifiers for immune sequencing clone quantification. The study, taken as a whole, reports: For effector cells, clones above 20 RNA copies held over 99% of molecules; for naive cells, under 1%. Sizes of highly expanded clones could be underestimated through identical TCRs sharing a barcode.

The TCR originated in a human donor in good health. Some libraries in this study had Jurkat cell RNA spiked in. Material for sequencing was naive CD8+ T cells from blood, with Jurkat cell RNA spiked in. Subset denoted: FACS-sorted CD8+CD4-CCR7+CD45RA+ naive T cells.

The CDR3 loop reads CASTQAGGHADTQYF. The CDR3 DNA reads as TGTGCCAGCACCCAAGCGGGGGGGCACGCAGATACGCAGTATTTT. The chain joins TRBV2 to TRBJ2-3, with 10 bases identical to TRBD2. Trimming removed 7 bases from V and 4 bases from J; junction bases left unmatched: 8. Germline V gene data show CDR1 as SNHLY and CDR2 as FYNNEI. The CDR3 runs 15 residues.